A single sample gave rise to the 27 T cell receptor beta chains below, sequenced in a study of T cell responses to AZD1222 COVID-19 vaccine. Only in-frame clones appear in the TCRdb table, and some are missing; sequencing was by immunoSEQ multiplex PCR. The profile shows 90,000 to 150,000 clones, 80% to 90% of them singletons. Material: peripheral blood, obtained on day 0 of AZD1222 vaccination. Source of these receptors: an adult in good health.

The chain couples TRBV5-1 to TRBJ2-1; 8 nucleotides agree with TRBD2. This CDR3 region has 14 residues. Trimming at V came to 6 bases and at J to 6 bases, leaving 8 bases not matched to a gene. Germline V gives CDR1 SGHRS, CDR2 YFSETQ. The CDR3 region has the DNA TGCGCCAGCACCGAGACTAGCGCCACCAATGAGCAGTTCTTC. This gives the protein CASTETSATNEQFF. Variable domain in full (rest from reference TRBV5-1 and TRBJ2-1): KAGVTQTPRYLIKTRGQQVTLSCSPISGHRSVSWYQQTPGQGLQFLFEYFSETQRNKGNFPGRFSGRQFSNSRSEMNVSTLELGDSALYLCASTETSATNEQFFGPGTRLTVL.

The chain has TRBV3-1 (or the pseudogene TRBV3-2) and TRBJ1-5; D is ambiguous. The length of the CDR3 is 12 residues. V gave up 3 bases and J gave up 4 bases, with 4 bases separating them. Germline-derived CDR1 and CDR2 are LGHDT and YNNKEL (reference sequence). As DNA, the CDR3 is TGTGCCAGCAGCCACCTTAATCAGCCCCAGCATTTT. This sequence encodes CASSHLNQPQHF.

In DNA form, the CDR3 reads TGTGCCAGCAGCTTGGAATACGAGCAGTACTTC. Residues: CASSLEYEQYF. This chain connects TRBV5-8 to TRBJ2-7; D uncertain. This CDR3 region has 11 residues. V lost 0 bases and J lost 4, with 2 bases in between. The germline CDR1 and CDR2 sequences are SGHTS and YDEGEE.

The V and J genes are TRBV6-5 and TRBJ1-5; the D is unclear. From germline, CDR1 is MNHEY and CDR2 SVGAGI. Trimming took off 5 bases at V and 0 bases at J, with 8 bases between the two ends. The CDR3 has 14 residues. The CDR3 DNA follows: TGTGCCAGCAGTCTGGGGTTTAGCAATCAGCCCCAGCATTTT. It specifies CASSLGFSNQPQHF.

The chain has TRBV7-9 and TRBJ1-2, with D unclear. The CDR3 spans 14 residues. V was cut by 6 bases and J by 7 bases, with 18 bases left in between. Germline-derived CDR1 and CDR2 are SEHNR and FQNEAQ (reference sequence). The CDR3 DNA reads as TGTGCCAGCAGGTCGGACGGATCCATGGGTGGCTACACCTTC. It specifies CASRSDGSMGGYTF.

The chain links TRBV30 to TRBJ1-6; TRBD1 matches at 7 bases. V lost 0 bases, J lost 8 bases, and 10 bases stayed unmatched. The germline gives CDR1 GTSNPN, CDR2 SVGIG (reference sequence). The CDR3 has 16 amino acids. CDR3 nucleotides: TGTGCCTGGAGTGTACCTGGGAACAGGGGTTATTCACCCCTCCACTTT. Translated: CAWSVPGNRGYSPLHF.

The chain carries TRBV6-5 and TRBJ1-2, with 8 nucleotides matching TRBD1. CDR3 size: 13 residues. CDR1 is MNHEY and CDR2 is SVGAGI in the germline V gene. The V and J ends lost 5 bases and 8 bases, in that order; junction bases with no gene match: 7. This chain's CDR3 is CASSRTGRGGYTF. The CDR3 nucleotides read TGTGCCAGCAGTCGGACAGGGAGAGGCGGCTACACCTTC.

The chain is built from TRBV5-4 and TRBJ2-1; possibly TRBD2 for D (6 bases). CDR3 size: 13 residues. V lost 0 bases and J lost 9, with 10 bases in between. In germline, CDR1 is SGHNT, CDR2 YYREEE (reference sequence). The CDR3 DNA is TGTGCCAGCAGCTTGGTGGGGGGAGGTGAGCAGTTCTTC. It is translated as CASSLVGGGEQFF.

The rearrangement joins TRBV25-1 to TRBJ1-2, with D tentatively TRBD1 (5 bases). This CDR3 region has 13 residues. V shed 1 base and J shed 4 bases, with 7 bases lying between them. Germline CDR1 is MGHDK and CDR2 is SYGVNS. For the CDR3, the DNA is TGTGCCAGCAGTGAATTGGACACCTATGGCTACACCTTC. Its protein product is CASSELDTYGYTF.

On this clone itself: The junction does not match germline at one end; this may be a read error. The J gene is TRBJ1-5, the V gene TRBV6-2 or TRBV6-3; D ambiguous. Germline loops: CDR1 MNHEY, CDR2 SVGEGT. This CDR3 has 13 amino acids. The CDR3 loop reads CATSGSFLQPQHF. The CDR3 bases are TGTGCCACCAGTGGGAGTTTCCTTCAGCCCCAGCATTTT.

The DNA for the CDR3 is TGCGCCAGCAGCCCGAGCGGGACAGGGGCTAACTATGGCTACACCTTC. It encodes CASSPSGTGANYGYTF. This sequence joins TRBV5-1 and TRBJ1-2; 10 bases fit TRBD1. Germline V gene lookup returns CDR1 SGHRS and CDR2 YFSETQ. This CDR3 is built from 16 residues. Trimming cost V 4 bases and J 0 bases; bases outside gene matches: 6. The variable domain in full, with the rest retrieved from reference TRBV5-1 and TRBJ1-2, is KAGVTQTPRYLIKTRGQQVTLSCSPISGHRSVSWYQQTPGQGLQFLFEYFSETQRNKGNFPGRFSGRQFSNSRSEMNVSTLELGDSALYLCASSPSGTGANYGYTFGSGTRLTVV.

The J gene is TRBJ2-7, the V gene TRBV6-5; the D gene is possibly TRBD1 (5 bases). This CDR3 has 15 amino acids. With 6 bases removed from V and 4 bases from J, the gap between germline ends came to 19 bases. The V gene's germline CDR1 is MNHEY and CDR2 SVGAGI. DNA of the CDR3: TGTGCCAGCAGCCGCCAGGGCTTGGGGCTGTACGAGCAGTACTTC. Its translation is CASSRQGLGLYEQYF.

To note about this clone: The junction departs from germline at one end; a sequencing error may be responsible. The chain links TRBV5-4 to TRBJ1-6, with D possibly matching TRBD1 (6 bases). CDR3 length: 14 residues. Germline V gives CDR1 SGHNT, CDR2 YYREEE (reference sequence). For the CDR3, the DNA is TGTGCCAGCAGATTGGACAGTACGGTATCACCCCTCCACTTT. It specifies CASRLDSTVSPLHF.

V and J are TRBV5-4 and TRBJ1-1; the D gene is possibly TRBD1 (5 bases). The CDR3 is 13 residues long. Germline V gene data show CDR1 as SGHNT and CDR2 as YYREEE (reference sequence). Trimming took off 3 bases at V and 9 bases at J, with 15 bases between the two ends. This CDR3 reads CASSWGPGPKAFF. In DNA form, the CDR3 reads TGTGCCAGCAGCTGGGGACCAGGACCGAAAGCTTTCTTT.

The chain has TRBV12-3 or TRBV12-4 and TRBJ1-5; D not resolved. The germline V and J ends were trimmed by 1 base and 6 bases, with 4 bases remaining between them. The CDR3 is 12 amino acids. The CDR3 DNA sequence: TGTGCCAGCAGTTTAGTTAGTCAGCCCCAGCATTTT. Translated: CASSLVSQPQHF.

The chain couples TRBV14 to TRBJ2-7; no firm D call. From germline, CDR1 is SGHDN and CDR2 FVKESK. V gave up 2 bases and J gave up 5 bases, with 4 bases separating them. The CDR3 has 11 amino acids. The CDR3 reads CASSQIHEQYF. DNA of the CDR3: TGTGCCAGCAGCCAAATCCACGAGCAGTACTTC.

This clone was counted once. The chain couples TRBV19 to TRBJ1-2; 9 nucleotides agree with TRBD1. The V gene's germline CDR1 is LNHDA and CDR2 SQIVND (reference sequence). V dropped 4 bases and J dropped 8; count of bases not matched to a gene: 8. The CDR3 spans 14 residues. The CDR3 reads CASSNPGQGGGYTF. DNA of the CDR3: TGTGCCAGTAGTAACCCGGGACAGGGAGGCGGCTACACCTTC.

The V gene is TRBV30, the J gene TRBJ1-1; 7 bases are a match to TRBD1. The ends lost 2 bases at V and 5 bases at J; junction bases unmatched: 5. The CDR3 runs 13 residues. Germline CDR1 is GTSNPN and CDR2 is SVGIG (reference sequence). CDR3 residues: CAWSSGGRTEAFF. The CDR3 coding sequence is TGTGCCTGGAGTTCAGGGGGTAGGACTGAAGCTTTCTTT.

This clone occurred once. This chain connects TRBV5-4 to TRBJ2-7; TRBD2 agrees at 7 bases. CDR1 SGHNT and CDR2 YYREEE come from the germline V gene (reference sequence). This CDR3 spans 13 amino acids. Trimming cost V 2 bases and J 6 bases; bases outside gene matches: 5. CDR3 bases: TGTGCCAGCAGCTTCGCGGGAGCGGCCGAGCAGTACTTC. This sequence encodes CASSFAGAAEQYF.

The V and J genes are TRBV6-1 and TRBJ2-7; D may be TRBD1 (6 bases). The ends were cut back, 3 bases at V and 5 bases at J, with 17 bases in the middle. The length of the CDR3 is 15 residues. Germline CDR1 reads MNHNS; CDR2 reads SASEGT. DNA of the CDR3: TGTGCCAGCAGTGAGGGTGGGGCAGGGGTCAACGAGCAGTACTTC. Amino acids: CASSEGGAGVNEQYF.

The CDR3 loop is CASTPDNQETQYF. For the CDR3, the DNA is TGTGCCAGCACCCCGGACAACCAAGAGACCCAGTACTTC. The rearrangement joins TRBV11-3 to TRBJ2-5; TRBD1 might be the D (5 bases). V was cut by 7 bases and J by 0 bases, with 9 bases left in between. The CDR3 loop spans 13 amino acids. The germline V gene encodes CDR1 SGHNT and CDR2 YENEEA.

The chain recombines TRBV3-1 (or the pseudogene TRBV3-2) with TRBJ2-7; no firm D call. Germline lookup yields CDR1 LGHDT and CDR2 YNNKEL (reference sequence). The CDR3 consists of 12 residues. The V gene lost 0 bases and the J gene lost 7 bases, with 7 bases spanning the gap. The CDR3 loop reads CASSQDLGEQYF. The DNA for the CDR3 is TGTGCCAGCAGCCAAGATCTAGGGGAGCAGTACTTC.

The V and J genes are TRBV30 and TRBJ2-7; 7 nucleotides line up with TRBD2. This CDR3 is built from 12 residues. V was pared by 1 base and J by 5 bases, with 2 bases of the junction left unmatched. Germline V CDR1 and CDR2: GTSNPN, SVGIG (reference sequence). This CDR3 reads CAWSAGGNEQYF. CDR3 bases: TGTGCCTGGAGTGCCGGGGGGAACGAGCAGTACTTC.

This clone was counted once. The CDR3 sequence is CASSWDRGTDTQYF. The CDR3 DNA sequence: TGTGCCAGCTCTTGGGACAGGGGGACAGATACGCAGTATTTT. The rearrangement uses TRBV18 and TRBJ2-3; TRBD1 matches at 11 bases. Germline V CDR1 and CDR2: KGHSH, LQKENI. The CDR3 runs to 14 residues. After removal of 6 bases from V and 3 bases from J, the junction contained 2 bases not matched to a gene.

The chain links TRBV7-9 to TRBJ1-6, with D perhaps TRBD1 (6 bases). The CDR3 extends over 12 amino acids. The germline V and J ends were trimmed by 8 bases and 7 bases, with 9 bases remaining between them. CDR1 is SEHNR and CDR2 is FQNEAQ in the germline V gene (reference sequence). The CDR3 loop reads CASEGQNSPLHF. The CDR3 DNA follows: TGTGCCAGCGAAGGACAGAATTCACCCCTCCACTTT.

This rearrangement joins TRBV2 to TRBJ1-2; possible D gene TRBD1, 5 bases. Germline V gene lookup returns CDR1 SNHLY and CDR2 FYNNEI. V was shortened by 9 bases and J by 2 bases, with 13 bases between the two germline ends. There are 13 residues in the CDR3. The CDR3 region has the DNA TGTGCCAGTAAGCGGGGGGTCAACTATGGCTACACCTTC. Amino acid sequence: CASKRGVNYGYTF.

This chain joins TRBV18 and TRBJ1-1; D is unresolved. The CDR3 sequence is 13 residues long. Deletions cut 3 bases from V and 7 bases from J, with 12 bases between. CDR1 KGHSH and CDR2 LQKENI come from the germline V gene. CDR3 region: CASSPAGDLEAFF. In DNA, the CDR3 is TGTGCCAGCTCACCCGCGGGAGACCTTGAAGCTTTCTTT.